This record looks at one T cell receptor beta chain sequence and its context. This receptor's antigen is unknown. One base away there is no much larger clone; base qualities are not given. This sample was included in a study of shared clonotypes between healthy human individuals (dated by TCRdb to the early 2020s). Regarding the research as a whole: Three men and two women, aged 18 to 49 years, made up the cohort. Per donor, three plates each were used for CD4 naive and CD4 memory, two for CD8 naive, and one for CD8 memory. To estimate repertoire size and how much clonotypes are shared between individuals, the study performed deep sequencing of blood TCR repertoires from a handful of healthy adults. To increase sequencing depth and limit assay-specific biases, TCR repertoire library preparation and sequencing were carried out by different laboratories using diverse techniques. Each donor's leukapheresis produced roughly between about 0.9 and 9.5 billion PBMCs.

Using the deep immunoSEQ assay, TCR CDR3 regions were amplified from genomic DNA by multiplex PCR. Extracted genomic DNA from each cell subset was spread evenly across all wells of several immunoSEQ 96-well plates, with each plate serving as a replicate. For sorted subsets, about 200 ng genomic DNA, equal to 30,000 to 35,000 T cell genomes, was loaded into each replicate PCR. Purified libraries were measured with a Qubit 3.0 fluorometer, size-checked on a Bioanalyzer 2100, and measured again with the KAPA Library Quantification kit. Every immunoSEQ 96-well plate was sequenced on a dedicated single-read 150-cycle Illumina NextSeq 550 flow cell. In the authors' own workflow: Because the immunoSEQ output held only junctional sequences and lacked quality scores, the filtering could not match the filtering applied to full-length reads. Sequences were annotated with PyIR, a Python wrapper for IgBLAST v1.9, using IMGT germline references to assign V/J genes and CDR3. Reads were filtered out if the reads had weak V/J assignments (E-value above 1e-6), no CDR3, stop codons, out-of-frame junctions, or ambiguous translated residues. V3J clonotypes were defined as sequences sharing an identical inferred V gene, J gene, and CDR3 amino acid sequence. To compute the percentage overlap between repertoires, the number of shared unique clonotypes was divided by the size of the smaller repertoire. Three approaches were used to assess repertoire richness: RTK rarefaction, the Chao1 estimator, and Recon v2.1 estimates of unobserved clonotypes. OLGA was used to compute generation probabilities for all TCRbeta clonotypes that the gDNA method yielded from several donors. TCRdb mirrors the immuneACCESS table, restricted to in-frame sequences. Some clones are absent from its copies; in checked studies, under half trace to an unresolved V gene, and the reason for the others is unknown. That table supplies the V and J calls and clone size; D and trimming were determined from the DNA. The sample table lists 2 million to 2.5 million clones, 90% to 95% of them with a count of one. The ten largest clonotypes hold 0.13% of the sample.

CDR1 and CDR2, per the germline V gene, are MDHEN and SYDVKM. At the junction V is shortened by 5 bases and J by 4 bases, with 17 bases in between. Spanning cysteine to phenylalanine, the CDR3 consists of 15 amino acids. Kept here is only the CDR3 DNA, which spans 45 bases and is read in frame from base 1. Healthy HIV-negative adults with no recently reported acute infections or vaccinations were included as donors. Every donor was a Caucasian adult living in Nashville, Tennessee, USA. CD4+ T cells were enriched by magnetic negative selection, after which naive cells were positively selected on CD45RA and the negative fraction was taken as the memory subset. After blood collection by leukapheresis, PBMCs were isolated using Ficoll-Histopaque density gradient centrifugation and then cryopreserved in the vapor phase of liquid nitrogen. Purity and quantity of every magnetically sorted T cell population were checked by analytical flow cytometry. Genomic DNA was isolated from each sorted fraction and quantified by UV absorbance on a Nanodrop 2000c.

What the research found in general, with its limitations: Pairwise subsampling led to the expectation that sequencing depth would affect the degree of clonotype sharing among donors. Sampling was limited to blood, and TCR repertoires in tissue likely differ from TCR repertoires in blood. Even with the large sequencing depth, rarefaction of the sorted-subset datasets indicated that sequencing was incomplete. The genetic and exposure-history diversity represented was limited by the small number of donors. Higher generation probabilities were observed for clonotypes shared by all four sorted-subset donors than for non-shared clonotypes. Larger estimated clonotype richness was generally found for naive subsets than for memory subsets. Around 5.4% of naive CD4, more than 3% of naive CD8, about 2.5% of memory CD4, and around 0.4% of memory CD8 clonotypes were shared across several donors.

The sequencing sample was made of naive CD4+ T cells sorted from blood. The sample's cell subset or site, from its label and the paper: CD45RA+ positively selected. This chain joins TRBV28 to TRBJ2-5, with the D gene uncertain. The source is a man between 18 and 29 years old in good health. The CDR3 amino acid sequence is: CASSTRLGGVETQYF. The nucleotides are TGTGCCAGCAGTACACGACTGGGCGGAGTAGAGACCCAGTACTTC.